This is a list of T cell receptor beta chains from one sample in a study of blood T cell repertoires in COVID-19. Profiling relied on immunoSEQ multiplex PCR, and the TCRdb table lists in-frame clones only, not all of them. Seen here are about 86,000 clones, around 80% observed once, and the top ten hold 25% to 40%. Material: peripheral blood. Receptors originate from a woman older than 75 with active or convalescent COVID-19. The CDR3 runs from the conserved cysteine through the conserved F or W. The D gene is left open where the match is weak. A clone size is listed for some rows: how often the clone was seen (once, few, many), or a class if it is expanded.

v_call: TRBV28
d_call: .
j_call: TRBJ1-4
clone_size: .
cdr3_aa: CASSPLFEKLFF

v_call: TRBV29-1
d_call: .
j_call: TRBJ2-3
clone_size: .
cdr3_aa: CSVTSLADTQYF

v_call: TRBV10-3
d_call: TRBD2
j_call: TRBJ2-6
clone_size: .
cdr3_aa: CASGATSGGALHGANVLTF

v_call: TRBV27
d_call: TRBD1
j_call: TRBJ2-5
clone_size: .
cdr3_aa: CASSTYPKGTEDEETQYF

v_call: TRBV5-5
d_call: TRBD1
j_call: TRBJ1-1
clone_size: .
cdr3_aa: CASDVWTGANTEAFF

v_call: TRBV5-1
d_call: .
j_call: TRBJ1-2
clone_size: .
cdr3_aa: CASSLDVGGGYGYTF

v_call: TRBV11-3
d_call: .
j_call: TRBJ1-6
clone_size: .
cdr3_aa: CASSNDRSSYNSPLHF

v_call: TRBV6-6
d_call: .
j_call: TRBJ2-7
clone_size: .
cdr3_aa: CASRGLGTYEQYF

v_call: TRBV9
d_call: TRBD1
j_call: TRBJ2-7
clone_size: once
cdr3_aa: CASSFGTGSSYEQYF

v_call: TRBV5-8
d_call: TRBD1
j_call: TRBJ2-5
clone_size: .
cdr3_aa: CASSNRQGSETQYF

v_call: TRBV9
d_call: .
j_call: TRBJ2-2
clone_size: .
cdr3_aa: CASSVVQVPNTGELFF

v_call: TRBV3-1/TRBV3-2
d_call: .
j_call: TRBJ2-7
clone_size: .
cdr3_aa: CASSPEGVGTYEQYF

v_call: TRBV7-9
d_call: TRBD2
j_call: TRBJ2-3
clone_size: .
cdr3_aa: CASSFISGTGTDTQYF

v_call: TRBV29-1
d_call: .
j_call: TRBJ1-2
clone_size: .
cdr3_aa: CSVEDWGGPSLSYGYTF

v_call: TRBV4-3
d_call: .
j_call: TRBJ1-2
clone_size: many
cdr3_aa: CASSQELSRRAYGYTF

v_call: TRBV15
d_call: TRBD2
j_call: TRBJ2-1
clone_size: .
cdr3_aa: CATGGSSGYNEQFF

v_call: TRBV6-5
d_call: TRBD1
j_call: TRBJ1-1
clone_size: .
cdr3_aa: CASKWTGNTEAFF

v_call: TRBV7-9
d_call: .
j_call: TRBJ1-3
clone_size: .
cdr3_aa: CASSRDRSSGNTIYF

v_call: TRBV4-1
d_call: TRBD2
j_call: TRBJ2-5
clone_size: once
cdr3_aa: CASSLSPTSGGQETQYF

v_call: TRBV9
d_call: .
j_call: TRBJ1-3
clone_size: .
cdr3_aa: CASSVGLWESLTGNTIYF

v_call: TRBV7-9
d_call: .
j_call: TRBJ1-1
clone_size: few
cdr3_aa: CASSDVGQINTEAFF

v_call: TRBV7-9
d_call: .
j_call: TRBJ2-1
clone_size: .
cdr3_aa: CASSRVENEQFF

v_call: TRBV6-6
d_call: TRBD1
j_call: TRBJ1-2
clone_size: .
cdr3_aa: CASTSEGASGYTF

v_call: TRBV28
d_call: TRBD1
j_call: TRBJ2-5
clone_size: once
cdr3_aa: CASSPIRTGRQETQYF

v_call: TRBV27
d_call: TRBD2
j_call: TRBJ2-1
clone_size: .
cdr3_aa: CASSPRSSGRMGNEQFF

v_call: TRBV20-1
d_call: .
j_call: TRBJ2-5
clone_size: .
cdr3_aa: CSAAGKETQYF